Shown below are 10 T cell receptor beta chains from a single sample sequenced in a study of blood T cell repertoires in COVID-19. Method: immunoSEQ multiplex PCR; TCRdb's copy keeps in-frame clones and lacks some. Among about 250,000 clones, 88% were seen once, and the ten largest hold 2.5% to 3%. Sequencing used PBMCs or T cells enriched from blood (not recorded which). These receptors all come from a woman between 50 and 59 years old who had recovered from COVID-19.

The chain carries TRBV7-9 and TRBJ1-1; TRBD1 agrees at 7 bases. V gave up 4 bases and J gave up 5 bases; unmatched junction bases: 13. CDR1 SEHNR and CDR2 FQNEAQ come from the germline V gene (reference sequence). This CDR3 has 16 amino acids. This chain's CDR3 is CASSYRWAGGRTEAFF. The CDR3, as DNA: TGTGCCAGCAGCTACAGATGGGCAGGGGGGAGGACTGAAGCTTTCTTT.

V is TRBV28 and J is TRBJ1-4; TRBD1 aligns across 9 bases. Germline CDR1 and CDR2: MDHEN and SYDVKM. The CDR3 spans 13 residues. V lost 8 bases and J lost 4; bases outside the gene matches: 2. The CDR3 region has the DNA TGTGCCAGCGGACAGGGGTTTAATGAAAAACTGTTTTTT. Translation: CASGQGFNEKLFF.

The chain combines TRBV6-6 with TRBJ1-5, with 7 bases identical to TRBD1. The CDR3 covers 12 residues. Trimming at V came to 8 bases and at J to 5 bases, leaving 3 bases not matched to a gene. Germline CDR1 and CDR2: MNHNY and SVGAGI (reference sequence). CDR3 sequence reads: CASRTGDQPQHF. DNA of the CDR3: TGTGCCAGCCGAACAGGGGATCAGCCCCAGCATTTT.

CDR3 DNA sequence: TGTGCCACCAGCAGTCAGGGAAATGAAAAACTGTTTTTT. Residues: CATSSQGNEKLFF. This chain joins TRBV15 and TRBJ1-4, with D tentatively TRBD1 (5 bases). Trimming left V 3 bases short and J 5 bases short, with 7 bases between. From germline, CDR1 is LNHNV and CDR2 YYDKDF (reference sequence). This CDR3 contains 13 residues. Full variable domain (rest looked up from reference TRBV15 and TRBJ1-4): DAMVIQNPRYQVTQFGKPVTLSCSQTLNHNVMYWYQQKSSQAPKLLFHYYDKDFNNEADTPDNFQSRRPNTSFCFLDIRSPGLGDTAMYLCATSSQGNEKLFFGSGTQLSVL.

The chain is built from TRBV12-5 and TRBJ1-1; D is unclear. V was cut by 0 bases and J by 1 base, with 21 bases left in between. Germline V gene lookup returns CDR1 LGHNT and CDR2 FRNRAP. The length of the CDR3 is 19 residues. The CDR3 coding sequence is TGTGCTAGTGGTTTGGTATTGGGAGTTGGGTGGCCAGCGAACACTGAAGCTTTCTTT. Amino acids: CASGLVLGVGWPANTEAFF.

This clone appeared a single time. V usage is TRBV7-3 and J usage is TRBJ2-7; TRBD2 might be the D (6 bases). Trimming took off 3 bases at V and 2 bases at J, with 14 bases between the two ends. This CDR3 has 15 amino acids. Per the germline V gene, CDR1 is SGHTA and CDR2 is FQGTGA. The CDR3 DNA is TGTGCCAGCAGCTTTAGTGCTGGGGAGGCCTACGAGCAGTACTTC. Its translation: CASSFSAGEAYEQYF.

The rearrangement uses TRBV9 and TRBJ2-1; 12 bases are shared with TRBD2. Losses at the gene ends were 0 bases for V and 8 bases for J; bases not matched to a gene: 12. The length of the CDR3 is 18 residues. Germline values: CDR1 SGDLS, CDR2 YYNGEE. The CDR3 reads CASSVDLAGGHSADEQFF. The CDR3 DNA follows: TGTGCCAGCAGCGTAGATCTAGCGGGAGGGCATTCTGCGGATGAGCAGTTCTTC.

This clone was found once. V usage is TRBV4-1 and J usage is TRBJ2-5; 12 nucleotides align to TRBD2. The CDR3 runs to 17 residues. Trimming removed 0 bases from V and 4 bases from J; junction bases left unmatched: 6. From germline, CDR1 is MGHRA and CDR2 YSYEKL. The CDR3 DNA follows: TGCGCCAGCAGCCAAGACAGACTAGCGGGAGATCGAGAGACCCAGTACTTC. Translated: CASSQDRLAGDRETQYF.

In nucleotides, the CDR3 is TGTGCCAGCAGCGTAGGCGGGACAGGGAATTTGAGGCAGTACTTC. Protein: CASSVGGTGNLRQYF. J is TRBJ2-7 and V is TRBV9, with TRBD1 matching 9 bases. V gave up 0 bases and J gave up 9 bases; unmatched junction bases: 10. Germline V gene data show CDR1 as SGDLS and CDR2 as YYNGEE. This CDR3 has 15 amino acids.

This clone was picked up one time. The chain employs TRBV7-6 and TRBJ2-5, with TRBD2 identical over 15 bases. CDR3 length: 17 residues. Germline CDR1 reads SGHVS; CDR2 reads FNYEAQ. J gave up 5 bases and V 1 base, and 5 bases lay outside the gene matches. The CDR3 sequence is CASSLGGLAGGGETQYF. CDR3 in DNA: TGTGCCAGCAGCTTAGGGGGACTAGCGGGAGGCGGGGAGACCCAGTACTTC.